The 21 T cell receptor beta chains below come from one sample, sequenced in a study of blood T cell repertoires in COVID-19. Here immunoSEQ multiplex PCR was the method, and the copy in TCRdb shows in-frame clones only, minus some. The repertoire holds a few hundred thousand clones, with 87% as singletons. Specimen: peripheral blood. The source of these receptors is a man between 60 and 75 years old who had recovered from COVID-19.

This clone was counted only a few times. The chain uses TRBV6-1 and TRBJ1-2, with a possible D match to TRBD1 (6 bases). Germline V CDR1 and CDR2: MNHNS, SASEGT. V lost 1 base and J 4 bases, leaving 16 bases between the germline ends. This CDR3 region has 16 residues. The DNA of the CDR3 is TGTGCCAGCAGTGAAGGGGTTGGGGGCCCCGGCTATGGCTACACCTTC. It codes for CASSEGVGGPGYGYTF.

Here the CDR3 reads CAWSRDREGEQYF. The CDR3 nucleotides read TGTGCCTGGAGCCGGGACAGGGAGGGCGAGCAGTACTTC. The chain uses TRBV30 and TRBJ2-7, with 9 bases matching TRBD1. CDR3 length: 13 amino acids. The V gene's germline CDR1 is GTSNPN and CDR2 SVGIG (reference sequence). Losses at the gene ends were 3 bases for V and 6 bases for J; bases not matched to a gene: 6.

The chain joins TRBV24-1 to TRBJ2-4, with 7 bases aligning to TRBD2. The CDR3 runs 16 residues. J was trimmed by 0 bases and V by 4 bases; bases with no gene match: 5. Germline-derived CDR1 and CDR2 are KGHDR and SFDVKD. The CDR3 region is CATSDSSGLAKNIQYF. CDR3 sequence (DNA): TGTGCCACCAGTGACTCTAGCGGCTTAGCCAAAAACATTCAGTACTTC.

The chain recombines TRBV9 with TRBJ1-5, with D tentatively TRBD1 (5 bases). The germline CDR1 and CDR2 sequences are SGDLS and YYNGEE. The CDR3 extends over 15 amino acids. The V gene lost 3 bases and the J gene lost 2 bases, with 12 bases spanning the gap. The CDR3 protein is CASSGGADGNQPQHF. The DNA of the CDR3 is TGTGCCAGCAGCGGCGGGGCGGATGGCAATCAGCCCCAGCATTTT.

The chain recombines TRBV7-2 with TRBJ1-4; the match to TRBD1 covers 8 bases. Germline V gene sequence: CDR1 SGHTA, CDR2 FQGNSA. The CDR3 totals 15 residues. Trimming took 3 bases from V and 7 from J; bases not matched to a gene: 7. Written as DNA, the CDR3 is TGTGCCAGCAGCTTCGGACAGGGACTGAGTGAAAAACTGTTTTTT. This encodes CASSFGQGLSEKLFF. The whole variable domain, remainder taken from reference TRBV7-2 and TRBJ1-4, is GAGVSQSPSNKVTEKGKDVELRCDPISGHTALYWYRQSLGQGLEFLIYFQGNSAPDKSGLPSDRFSAERTGGSVSTLTIQRTQQEDSAVYLCASSFGQGLSEKLFFGSGTQLSVL.

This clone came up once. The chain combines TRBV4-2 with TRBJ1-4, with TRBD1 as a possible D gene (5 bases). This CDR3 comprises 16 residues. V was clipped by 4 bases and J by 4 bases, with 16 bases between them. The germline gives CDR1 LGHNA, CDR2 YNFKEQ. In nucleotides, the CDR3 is TGTGCCAGCAGCCCGAGTGGGGTCGGGGGTAATGAAAAACTGTTTTTT. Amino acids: CASSPSGVGGNEKLFF.

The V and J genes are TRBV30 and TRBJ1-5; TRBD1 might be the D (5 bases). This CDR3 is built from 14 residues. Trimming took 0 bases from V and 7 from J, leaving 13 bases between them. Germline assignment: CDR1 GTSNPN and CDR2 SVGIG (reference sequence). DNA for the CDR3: TGTGCCTGGAGTGTACAGGAACTAAGGCAGCCCCAGCATTTT. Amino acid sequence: CAWSVQELRQPQHF.

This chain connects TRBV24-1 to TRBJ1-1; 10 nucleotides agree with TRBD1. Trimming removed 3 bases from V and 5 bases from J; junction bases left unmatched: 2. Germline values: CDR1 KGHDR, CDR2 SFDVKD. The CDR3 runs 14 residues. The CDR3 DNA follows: TGTGCCACCAGTGATCGACAGGGGGCTACTGAAGCTTTCTTT. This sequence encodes CATSDRQGATEAFF.

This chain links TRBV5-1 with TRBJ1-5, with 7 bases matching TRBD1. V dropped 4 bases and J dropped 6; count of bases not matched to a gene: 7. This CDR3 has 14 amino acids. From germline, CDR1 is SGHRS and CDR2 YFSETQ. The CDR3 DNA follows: TGCGCCAGCAGCACTGGACAGGTTGGTCAGCCCCAGCATTTT. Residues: CASSTGQVGQPQHF.

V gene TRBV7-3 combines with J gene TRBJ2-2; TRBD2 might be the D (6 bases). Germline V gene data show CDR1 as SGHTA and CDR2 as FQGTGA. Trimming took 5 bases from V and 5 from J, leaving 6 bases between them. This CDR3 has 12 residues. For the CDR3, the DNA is TGTGCCAGCAGCCGGGGGACCGGGGAGCTGTTTTTT. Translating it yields CASSRGTGELFF.

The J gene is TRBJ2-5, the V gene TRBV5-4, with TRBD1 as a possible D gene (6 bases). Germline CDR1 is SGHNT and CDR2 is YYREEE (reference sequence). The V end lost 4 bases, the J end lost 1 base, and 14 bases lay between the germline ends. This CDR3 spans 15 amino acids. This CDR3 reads CASSPRDKLQETQYF. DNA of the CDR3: TGTGCCAGCAGCCCGAGGGACAAGCTCCAAGAGACCCAGTACTTC.

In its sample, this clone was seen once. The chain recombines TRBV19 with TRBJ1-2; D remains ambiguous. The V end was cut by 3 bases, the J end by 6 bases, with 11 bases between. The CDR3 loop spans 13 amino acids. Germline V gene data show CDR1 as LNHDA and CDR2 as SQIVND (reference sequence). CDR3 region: CASSIRETDGYTF. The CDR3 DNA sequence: TGTGCCAGTAGTATCCGGGAAACGGATGGCTACACCTTC.

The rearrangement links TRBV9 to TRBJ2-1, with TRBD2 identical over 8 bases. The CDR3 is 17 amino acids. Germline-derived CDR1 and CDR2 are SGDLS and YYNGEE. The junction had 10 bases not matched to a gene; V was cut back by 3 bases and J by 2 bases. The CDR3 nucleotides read TGTGCCAGCAGCGGGTGGGCGGGAGGTACTCCCTACAATGAGCAGTTCTTC. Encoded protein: CASSGWAGGTPYNEQFF.

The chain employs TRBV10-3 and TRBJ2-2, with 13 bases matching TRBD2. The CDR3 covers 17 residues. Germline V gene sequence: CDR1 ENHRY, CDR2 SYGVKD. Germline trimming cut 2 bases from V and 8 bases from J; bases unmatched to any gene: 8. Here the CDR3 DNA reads TGTGCCATCAGTGAGCCTACGGGACTAGCGGGAACGGGGGAGCTGTTTTTT. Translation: CAISEPTGLAGTGELFF.

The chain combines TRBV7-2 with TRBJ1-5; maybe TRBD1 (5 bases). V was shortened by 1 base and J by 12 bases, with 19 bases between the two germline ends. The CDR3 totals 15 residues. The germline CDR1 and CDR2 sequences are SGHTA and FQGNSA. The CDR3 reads CASSLVAADAGVQHF. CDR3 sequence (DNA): TGTGCCAGCAGCTTAGTAGCGGCGGACGCGGGGGTCCAGCATTTT.

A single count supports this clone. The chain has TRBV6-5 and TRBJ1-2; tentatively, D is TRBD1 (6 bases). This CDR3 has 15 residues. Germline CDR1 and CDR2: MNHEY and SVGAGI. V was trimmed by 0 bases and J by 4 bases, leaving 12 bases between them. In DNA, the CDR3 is TGTGCCAGCAGTTACTCTTCCGGACAGTTCTATGGCTACACCTTC. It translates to CASSYSSGQFYGYTF.

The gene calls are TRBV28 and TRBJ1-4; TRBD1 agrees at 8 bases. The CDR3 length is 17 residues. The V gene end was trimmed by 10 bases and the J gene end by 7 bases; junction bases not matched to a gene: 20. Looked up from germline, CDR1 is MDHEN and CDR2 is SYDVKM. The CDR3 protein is CATGGRQGLSGSEKLFF. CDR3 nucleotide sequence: TGTGCCACCGGGGGGAGACAGGGGTTAAGTGGGAGTGAAAAACTGTTTTTT. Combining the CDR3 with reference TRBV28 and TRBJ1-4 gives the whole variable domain DVKVTQSSRYLVKRTGEKVFLECVQDMDHENMFWYRQDPGLGLRLIYFSYDVKMKEKGDIPEGYSVSREKKERFSLILESASTNQTSMYLCATGGRQGLSGSEKLFFGSGTQLSVL.

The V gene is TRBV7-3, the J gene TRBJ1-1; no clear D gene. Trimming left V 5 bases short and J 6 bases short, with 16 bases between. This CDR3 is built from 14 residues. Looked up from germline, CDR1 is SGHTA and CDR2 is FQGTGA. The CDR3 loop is CASSAGGVGAEAFF. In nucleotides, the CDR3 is TGTGCCAGCAGCGCGGGTGGGGTCGGCGCTGAAGCTTTCTTT.

The DNA of the CDR3 is TGTGCCAGCAGCGTACTAGCGGGGGGCCCAGATACGCAGTATTTT. It encodes CASSVLAGGPDTQYF. The rearrangement joins TRBV6-4 to TRBJ2-3; 12 bases match TRBD2. This CDR3 contains 15 residues. Germline trimming cut 6 bases from V and 4 bases from J; bases unmatched to any gene: 5. CDR1 and CDR2 from the germline V gene are MRHNA and SNTAGT.

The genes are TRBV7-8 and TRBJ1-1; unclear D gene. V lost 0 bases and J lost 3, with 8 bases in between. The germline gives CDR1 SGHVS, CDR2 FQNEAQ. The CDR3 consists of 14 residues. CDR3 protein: CASSLARRYTEAFF. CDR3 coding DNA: TGTGCCAGCAGCTTAGCGAGGAGGTACACTGAAGCTTTCTTT.

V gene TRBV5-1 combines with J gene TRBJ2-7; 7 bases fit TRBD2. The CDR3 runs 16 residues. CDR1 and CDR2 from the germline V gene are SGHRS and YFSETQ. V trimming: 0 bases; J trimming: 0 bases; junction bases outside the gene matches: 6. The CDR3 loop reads CASSLGWGGSSYEQYF. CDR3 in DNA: TGCGCCAGCAGCTTGGGATGGGGCGGGAGCTCCTACGAGCAGTACTTC. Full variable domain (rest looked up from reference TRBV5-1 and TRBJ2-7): KAGVTQTPRYLIKTRGQQVTLSCSPISGHRSVSWYQQTPGQGLQFLFEYFSETQRNKGNFPGRFSGRQFSNSRSEMNVSTLELGDSALYLCASSLGWGGSSYEQYFGPGTRLTVT.